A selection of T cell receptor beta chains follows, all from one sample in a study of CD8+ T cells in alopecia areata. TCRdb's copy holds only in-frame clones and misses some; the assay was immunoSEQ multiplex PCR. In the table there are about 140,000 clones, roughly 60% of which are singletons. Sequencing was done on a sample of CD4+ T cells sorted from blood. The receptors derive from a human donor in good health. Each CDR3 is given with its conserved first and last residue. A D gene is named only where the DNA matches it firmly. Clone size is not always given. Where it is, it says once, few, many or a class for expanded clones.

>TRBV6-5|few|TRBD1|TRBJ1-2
CASLGAGQGAGYTF
TGTGCCAGCTTAGGTGCGGGACAGGGCGCTGGCTACACCTTC
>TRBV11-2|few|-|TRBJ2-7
CASSQPRVEQYF
TGTGCCAGCAGCCAACCCAGGGTCGAGCAGTACTTC
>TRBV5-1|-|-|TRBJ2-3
CASSRESRSTDTQYF
TGCGCCAGCAGTCGAGAGTCCCGGTCCACAGATACGCAGTATTTT
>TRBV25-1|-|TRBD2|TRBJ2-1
CASSEGLAGSEQFF
TGTGCCAGCAGTGAAGGACTAGCGGGATCTGAGCAGTTCTTC
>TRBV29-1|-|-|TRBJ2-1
CSAGGWTLYNEQFF
TGCAGCGCCGGTGGCTGGACGCTATACAATGAGCAGTTCTTC
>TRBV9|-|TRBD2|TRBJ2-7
CASSVESGTRAYEQYF
TGTGCCAGCAGCGTAGAATCTGGGACTAGAGCCTACGAGCAGTACTTC
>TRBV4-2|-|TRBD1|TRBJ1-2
CASSQDKGTAIGYGYTF
TGTGCCAGCAGCCAAGATAAAGGGACAGCGATCGGCTATGGCTACACCTTC
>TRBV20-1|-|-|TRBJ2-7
CSAGPYEQYF
TGCAGTGCTGGGCCCTACGAGCAGTACTTC
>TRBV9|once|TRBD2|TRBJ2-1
CASSARLAGGANEQFF
TGTGCCAGCAGCGCCCGACTAGCGGGAGGGGCCAATGAGCAGTTCTTC
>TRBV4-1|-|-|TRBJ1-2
CASSQETRSTGSTF
TGCGCCAGCAGCCAAGAGACGCGGTCGACAGGAAGCACCTTC
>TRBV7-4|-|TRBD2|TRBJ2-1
CASSFLRRESNEQFF
TGTGCCAGCAGCTTCCTACGGCGGGAGAGCAATGAGCAGTTCTTC
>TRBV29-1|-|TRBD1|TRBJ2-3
CSVLGSRGHGTDTQYF
TGCAGCGTCCTAGGGAGCAGGGGGCATGGGACAGATACGCAGTATTTT
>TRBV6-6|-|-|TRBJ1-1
CASSRTGEAFF
TGTGCCAGCAGTCGAACCGGAGAAGCTTTCTTT
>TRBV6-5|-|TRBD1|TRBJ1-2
CASRQGSNYGYTF
TGTGCCAGTCGACAGGGTTCTAACTATGGCTACACCTTC
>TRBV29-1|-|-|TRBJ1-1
CSVVKDTEAFF
TGCAGCGTCGTAAAGGACACTGAAGCTTTCTTT
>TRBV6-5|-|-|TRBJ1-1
CASSMAAGDTEAFF
TGTGCCAGCAGCATGGCCGCAGGGGACACTGAAGCTTTCTTT
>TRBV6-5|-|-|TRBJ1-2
CASSYSLWGYGYTF
TGTGCCAGCAGTTACTCGTTATGGGGCTATGGCTACACCTTC
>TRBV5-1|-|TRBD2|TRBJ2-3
CASSVGTSGRTDTQYF
TGCGCCAGCAGCGTAGGGACTAGCGGGAGAACAGATACGCAGTATTTT
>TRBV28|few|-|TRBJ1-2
CASTSTRGDWYGYTF
TGTGCCAGCACCAGTACGCGGGGGGACTGGTATGGCTACACCTTC
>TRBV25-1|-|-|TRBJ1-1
CASIARGANTEAFF
TGTGCCAGCATTGCACGGGGGGCGAACACTGAAGCTTTCTTT
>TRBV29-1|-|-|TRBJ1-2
CSVEWAPNYGYTF
TGCAGCGTTGAATGGGCACCTAACTATGGCTACACCTTC
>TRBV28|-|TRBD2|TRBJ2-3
CASSPRVWTTGGDTQYF
TGTGCCAGCAGTCCCCGCGTTTGGACTACGGGGGGGGATACGCAGTATTTT
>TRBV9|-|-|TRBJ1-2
CASSRQAYGYTF
TGTGCCAGCAGCCGACAGGCCTATGGCTACACCTTC
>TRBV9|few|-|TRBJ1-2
CASSVEGLDGYTF
TGTGCCAGCAGCGTGGAGGGTTTGGATGGCTACACCTTC
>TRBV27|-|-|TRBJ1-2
CASSFDGNYGYTF
TGTGCCAGCAGCTTTGACGGTAACTATGGCTACACCTTC
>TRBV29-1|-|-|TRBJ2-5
CSVGRAEETQYF
TGCAGCGTTGGTAGGGCAGAGGAGACCCAGTACTTC
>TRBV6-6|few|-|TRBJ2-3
CASSPRSADTQYF
TGTGCCAGCAGTCCCCGGAGTGCAGATACGCAGTATTTT
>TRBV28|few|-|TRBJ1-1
CASSLYLALNTEAFF
TGTGCCAGCAGTTTATATCTAGCCCTGAACACTGAAGCTTTCTTT
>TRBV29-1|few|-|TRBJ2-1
CSVEGLLGEQFF
TGCAGCGTTGAGGGACTGCTGGGTGAGCAGTTCTTC
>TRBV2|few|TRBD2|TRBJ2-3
CARGLPSTDTQYF
TGTGCCAGGGGACTACCGAGCACAGATACGCAGTATTTT
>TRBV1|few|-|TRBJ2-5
CTSSQDRRSQETQYF
TGCACCAGCAGCCAAGATCGACGGAGCCAAGAGACCCAGTACTTC
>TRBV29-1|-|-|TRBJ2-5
CSVGLASLETQYF
TGCAGCGTCGGGTTGGCTAGCCTCGAGACCCAGTACTTC
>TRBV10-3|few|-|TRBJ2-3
CAIRGPTTDTQYF
TGTGCCATCAGGGGACCAACCACAGATACGCAGTATTTT
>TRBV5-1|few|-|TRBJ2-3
CASSLDQRSTDTQYF
TGCGCCAGCAGCTTGGACCAGCGGAGCACAGATACGCAGTATTTT
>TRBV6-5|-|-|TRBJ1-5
CASSYSGGNQPQHF
TGTGCCAGCAGTTACTCGGGGGGCAATCAGCCCCAGCATTTT
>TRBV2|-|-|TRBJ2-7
CASSNGPTQYF
TGTGCCAGCAGTAACGGACCGACGCAGTACTTC
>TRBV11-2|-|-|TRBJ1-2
CASRPSGGQGPNYGYTF
TGTGCCAGCAGGCCGTCCGGAGGGCAGGGACCTAACTATGGCTACACCTTC
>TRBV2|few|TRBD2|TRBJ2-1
CASSVLAGERYNEQFF
TGTGCCAGCAGTGTGCTAGCGGGGGAAAGGTACAATGAGCAGTTCTTC
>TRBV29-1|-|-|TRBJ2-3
CSVEPQGPDTQYF
TGCAGCGTTGAGCCACAGGGCCCAGATACGCAGTATTTT
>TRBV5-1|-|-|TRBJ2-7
CASSLVHGVSEQYF
TGCGCCAGCAGCTTGGTTCACGGGGTTTCCGAGCAGTACTTC
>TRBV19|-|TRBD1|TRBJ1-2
CASSPDRANYGYTF
TGTGCCAGTAGTCCGGACAGGGCGAACTATGGCTACACCTTC
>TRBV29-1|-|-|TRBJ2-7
CSVEDPRGGGLYEQYF
TGCAGCGTTGAAGATCCCCGGGGCGGCGGACTCTACGAGCAGTACTTC
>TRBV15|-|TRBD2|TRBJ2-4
CATSGQAGGVYIQYF
TGTGCCACCAGCGGTCAAGCGGGAGGCGTGTACATTCAGTACTTC
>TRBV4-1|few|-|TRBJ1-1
CASIQFPGVANTEAFF
TGCGCCAGCATACAATTCCCAGGGGTCGCGAACACTGAAGCTTTCTTT
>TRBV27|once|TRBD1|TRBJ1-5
CASRAGQGNQPQHF
TGTGCCAGCAGGGCGGGACAGGGTAATCAGCCCCAGCATTTT